The clone carrying this T cell receptor (beta chain) was observed a single time. Its cognate antigen is unknown. Naive CD8 isolation took CD45RO-negative cells positively selected for CCR7 and excluded terminally differentiated effector memory CD45RA+ cells. Deep-level assay runs were performed. Here immunoSEQ multiplex PCR was the method, and the copy in TCRdb shows in-frame clones only, minus some. This sample has roughly 810,000 clones, with 96% found just once. This CDR3 is 14 amino acids long. CDR1 is MNHEY, CDR2 SMNVEV, per germline (reference sequence). Losses at the gene ends were 5 bases for V and 4 bases for J; bases not matched to a gene: 5. This entry belongs to a study of shared clonotypes between healthy human individuals. Study context: A few men and a couple of women, aged 18 to 49, were donors.

Study-wide results and limits: Among non-shared clonotypes, generation probabilities were lower than among those shared by all four donors.

Sequenced input: naive CD8+ T cells sorted from blood. The chain has TRBV27 and TRBJ2-1; 7 bases fit TRBD2. The receptor comes from a man aged 30 to 39 in good health. The CDR3 nucleotides read TGTGCCAGCAGTCCCCTAGCGGCTTACAATGAGCAGTTCTTC. Its translation: CASSPLAAYNEQFF.